This T cell receptor (beta chain) came from a study of cytomegalovirus exposure and HLA in healthy donors. CDR3 length: 15 amino acids. The germline gives CDR1 SGHDT, CDR2 YYEEEE. The germline V and J ends were trimmed by 1 base and 6 bases, with 14 bases remaining between them. In its sample, this clone was seen a few times. Its antigen is as yet unknown. General study points: Donors were assumed by presence/absence analyses to have roughly uniform sequencing depth. In a later analysis, the majority of CMV-associated beta chains seemingly showed HLA restriction.

This PCR relied on a set of 60 Vbeta primers and 13 Jbeta primers. The method was immunoSEQ multiplex PCR; TCRdb's version includes in-frame clones alone and lacks a portion of them. The sample holds some 180,000 clones, approximately 84% seen once. The receptor comes from a girl between 5 and 17 years old in good health and CMV-seropositive. Sequenced input: PBMCs. V usage is TRBV5-6 and J usage is TRBJ1-5; D might be TRBD1 (5 bases). CDR3 sequence (DNA): TGTGCCAGCAGCTTGTTGTGGGGGGAAGGTCAGCCCCAGCATTTT. As protein: CASSLLWGEGQPQHF.